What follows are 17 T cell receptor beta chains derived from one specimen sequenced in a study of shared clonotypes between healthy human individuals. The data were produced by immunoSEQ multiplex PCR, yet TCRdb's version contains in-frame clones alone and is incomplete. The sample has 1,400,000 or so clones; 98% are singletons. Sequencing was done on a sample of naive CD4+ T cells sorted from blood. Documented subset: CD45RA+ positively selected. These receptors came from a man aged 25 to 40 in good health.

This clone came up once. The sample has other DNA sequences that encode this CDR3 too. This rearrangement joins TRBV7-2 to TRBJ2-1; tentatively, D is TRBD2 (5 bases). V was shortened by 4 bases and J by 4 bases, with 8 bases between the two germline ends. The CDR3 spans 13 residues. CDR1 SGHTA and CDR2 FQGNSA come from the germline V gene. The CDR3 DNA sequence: TGTGCCAGCAGCTGGACTGGATACAATGAGCAGTTCTTC. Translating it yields CASSWTGYNEQFF.

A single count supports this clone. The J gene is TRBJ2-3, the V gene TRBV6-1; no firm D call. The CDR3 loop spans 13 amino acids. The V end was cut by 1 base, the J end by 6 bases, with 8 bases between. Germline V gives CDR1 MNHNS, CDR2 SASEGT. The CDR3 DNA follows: TGTGCCAGCAGTGAAGGTCAGACGGATACGCAGTATTTT. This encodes CASSEGQTDTQYF.

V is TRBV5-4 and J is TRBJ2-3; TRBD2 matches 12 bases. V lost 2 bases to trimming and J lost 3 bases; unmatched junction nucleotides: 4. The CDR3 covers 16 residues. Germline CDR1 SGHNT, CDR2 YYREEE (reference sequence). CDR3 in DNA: TGTGCCAGCAGCTTCCGACTAGCGGGAGATACAGATACGCAGTATTTT. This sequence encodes CASSFRLAGDTDTQYF.

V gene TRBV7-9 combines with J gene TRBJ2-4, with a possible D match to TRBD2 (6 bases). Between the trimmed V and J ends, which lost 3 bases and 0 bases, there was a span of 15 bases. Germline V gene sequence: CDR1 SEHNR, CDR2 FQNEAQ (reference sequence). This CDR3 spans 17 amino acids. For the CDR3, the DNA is TGTGCCAGCAGCTTCCGGCGGGGCGGACTAGCCAAAAACATTCAGTACTTC. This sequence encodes CASSFRRGGLAKNIQYF.

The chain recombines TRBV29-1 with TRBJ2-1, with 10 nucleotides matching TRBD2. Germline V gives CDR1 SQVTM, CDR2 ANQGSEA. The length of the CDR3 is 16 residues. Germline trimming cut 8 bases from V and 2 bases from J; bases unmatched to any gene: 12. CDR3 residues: CSLRQRLAGPYNEQFF. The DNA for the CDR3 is TGCAGCTTAAGGCAAAGACTAGCGGGCCCCTACAATGAGCAGTTCTTC.

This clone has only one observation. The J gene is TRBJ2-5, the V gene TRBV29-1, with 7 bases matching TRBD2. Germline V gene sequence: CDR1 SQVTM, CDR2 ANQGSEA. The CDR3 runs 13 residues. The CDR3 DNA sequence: TGCATGATCCGGCTGGGAGGGCAAGAGACCCAGTACTTC. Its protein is CMIRLGGQETQYF.

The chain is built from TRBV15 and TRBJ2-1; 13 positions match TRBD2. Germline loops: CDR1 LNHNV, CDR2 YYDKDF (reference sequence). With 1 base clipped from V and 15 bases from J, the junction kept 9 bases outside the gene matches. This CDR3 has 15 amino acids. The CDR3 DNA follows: TGTGCCACCAGCAGAGGGACTAGCGGGAGAAACCTACGGTTCTTC. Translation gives CATSRGTSGRNLRFF.

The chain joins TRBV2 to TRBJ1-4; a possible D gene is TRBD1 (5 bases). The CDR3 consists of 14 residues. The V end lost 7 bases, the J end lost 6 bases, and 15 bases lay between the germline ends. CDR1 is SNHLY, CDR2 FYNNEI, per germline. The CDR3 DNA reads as TGTGCCAGCACCTTCAGGGTTGGTGATGAAAAACTGTTTTTT. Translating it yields CASTFRVGDEKLFF.

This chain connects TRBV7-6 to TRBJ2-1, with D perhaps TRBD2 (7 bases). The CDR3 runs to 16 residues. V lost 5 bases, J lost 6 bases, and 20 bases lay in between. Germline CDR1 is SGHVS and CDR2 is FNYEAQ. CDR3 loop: CASSPPRRGGRNEQFF. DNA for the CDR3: TGTGCCAGCAGCCCACCACGGAGGGGGGGCCGCAATGAGCAGTTCTTC.

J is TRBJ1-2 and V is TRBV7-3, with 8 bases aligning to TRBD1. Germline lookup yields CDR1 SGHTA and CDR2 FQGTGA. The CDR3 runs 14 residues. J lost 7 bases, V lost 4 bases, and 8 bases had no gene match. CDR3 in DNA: TGTGCCAGCAGCTCCGGACAGGGCCTTGGTGGCTACACCTTC. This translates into CASSSGQGLGGYTF.

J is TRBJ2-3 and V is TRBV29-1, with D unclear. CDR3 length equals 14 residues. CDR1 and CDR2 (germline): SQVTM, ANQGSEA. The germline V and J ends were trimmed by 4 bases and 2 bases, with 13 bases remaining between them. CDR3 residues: CSVVLQAPTDTQYF. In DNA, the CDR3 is TGCAGCGTTGTTCTCCAGGCCCCCACAGATACGCAGTATTTT.

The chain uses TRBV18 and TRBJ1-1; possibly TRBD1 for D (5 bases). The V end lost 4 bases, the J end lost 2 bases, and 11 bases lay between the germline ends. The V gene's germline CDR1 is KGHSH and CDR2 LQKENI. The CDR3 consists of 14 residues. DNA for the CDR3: TGTGCCAGCTCACTTGGGACGGCCAACACTGAAGCTTTCTTT. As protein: CASSLGTANTEAFF.

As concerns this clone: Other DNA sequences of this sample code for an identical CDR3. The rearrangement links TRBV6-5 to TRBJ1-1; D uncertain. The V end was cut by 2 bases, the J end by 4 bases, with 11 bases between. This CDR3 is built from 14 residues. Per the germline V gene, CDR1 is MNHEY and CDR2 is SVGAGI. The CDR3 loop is CASSYSWEGTEAFF. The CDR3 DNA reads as TGTGCCAGCAGTTACAGCTGGGAGGGCACTGAAGCTTTCTTT.

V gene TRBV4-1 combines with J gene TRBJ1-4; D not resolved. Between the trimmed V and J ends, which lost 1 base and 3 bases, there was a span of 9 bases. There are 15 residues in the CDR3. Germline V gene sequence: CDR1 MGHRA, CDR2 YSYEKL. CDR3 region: CASSQAGMANEKLFF. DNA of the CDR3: TGCGCCAGCAGCCAAGCTGGGATGGCTAATGAAAAACTGTTTTTT.

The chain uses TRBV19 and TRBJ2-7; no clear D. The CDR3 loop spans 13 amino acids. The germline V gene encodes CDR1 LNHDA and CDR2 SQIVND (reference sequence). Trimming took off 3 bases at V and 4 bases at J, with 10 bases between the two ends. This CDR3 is CASSIPGQYEQYF. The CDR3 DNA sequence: TGTGCCAGTAGTATCCCCGGGCAGTACGAGCAGTACTTC.

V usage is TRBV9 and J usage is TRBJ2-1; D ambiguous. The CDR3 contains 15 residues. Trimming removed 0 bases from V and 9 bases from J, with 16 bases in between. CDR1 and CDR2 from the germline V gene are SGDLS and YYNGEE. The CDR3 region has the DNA TGTGCCAGCAGCGTAGAGGCGAAGACTCTTGGTGAGCAGTTCTTC. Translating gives CASSVEAKTLGEQFF.

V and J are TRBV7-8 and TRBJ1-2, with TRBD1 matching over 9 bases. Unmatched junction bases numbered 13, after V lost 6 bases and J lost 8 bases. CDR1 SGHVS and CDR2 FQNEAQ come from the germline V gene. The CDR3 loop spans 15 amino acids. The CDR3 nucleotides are TGTGCCAGCAGACCTACCACAGGGGGCGCAGGGGGCTACACCTTC. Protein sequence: CASRPTTGGAGGYTF.